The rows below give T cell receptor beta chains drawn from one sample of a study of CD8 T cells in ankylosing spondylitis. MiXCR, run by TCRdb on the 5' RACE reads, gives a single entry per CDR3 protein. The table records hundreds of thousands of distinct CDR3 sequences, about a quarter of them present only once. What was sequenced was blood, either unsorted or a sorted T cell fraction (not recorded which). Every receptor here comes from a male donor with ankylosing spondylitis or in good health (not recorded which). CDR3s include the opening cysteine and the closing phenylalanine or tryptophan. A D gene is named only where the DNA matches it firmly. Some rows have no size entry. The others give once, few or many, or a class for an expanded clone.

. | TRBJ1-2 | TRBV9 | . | CASSAVGGYGYTF | TGTGCCAGCAGCGCGGTCGGGGGTTATGGCTACACCTTC
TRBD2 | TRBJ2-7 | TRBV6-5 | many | CASSYRRGSYEQYF | TGTGCCAGCAGTTACAGGCGCGGGAGCTACGAGCAGTACTTC
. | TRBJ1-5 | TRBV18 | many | CASSPLGDQPQHF | TGTGCCAGCTCACCATTGGGGGATCAGCCCCAGCATTTT
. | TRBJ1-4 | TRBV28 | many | CASRGGGTNEKLFF | TGTGCCAGCAGGGGAGGGGGTACTAATGAAAAACTGTTTTTT
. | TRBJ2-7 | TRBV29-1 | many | CSVERAYEQYF | TGCAGCGTTGAAAGGGCTTACGAGCAGTACTTC
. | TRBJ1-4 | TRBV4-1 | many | CASSQGPDNQKLFF | TGCGCCAGCAGCCAAGGACCGGACAACCAAAAACTGTTTTTT
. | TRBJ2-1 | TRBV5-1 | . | CATRVYNEQFF | TGCGCCACTAGAGTATACAATGAGCAGTTCTTC
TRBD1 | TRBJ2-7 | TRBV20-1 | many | CSATAGGQGPWEQYF | TGCAGTGCAACTGCAGGAGGACAGGGGCCTTGGGAGCAGTACTTC
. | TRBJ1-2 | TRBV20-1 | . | CSVEPGRLDGYPF | TGCAGTGTTGAACCGGGACGGCTGGATGGCTACCCCTTC
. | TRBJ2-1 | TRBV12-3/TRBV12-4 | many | CASSPWDPRSYNEQFF | TGTGCCAGCAGTCCTTGGGACCCCAGGTCCTACAATGAGCAGTTCTTC
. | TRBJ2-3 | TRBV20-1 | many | CSPAGGDTDTQYF | TGCAGTCCCGCCGGGGGCGACACAGATACGCAGTATTTT
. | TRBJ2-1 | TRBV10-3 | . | CAISDSGVNEQFF | TGTGCCATCAGTGATTCAGGGGTCAATGAGCAGTTCTTC
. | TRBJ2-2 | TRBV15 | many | CATSRETGELFF | TGTGCCACCAGCAGAGAAACCGGGGAGCTGTTTTTT
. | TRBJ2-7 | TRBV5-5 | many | CASSLDGTEDYEQYF | TGTGCCAGCAGCTTGGACGGGACTGAGGACTACGAGCAGTACTTC
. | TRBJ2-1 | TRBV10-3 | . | CAIMGRESNEQFF | TGTGCCATCATGGGCAGGGAAAGCAATGAGCAGTTCTTC
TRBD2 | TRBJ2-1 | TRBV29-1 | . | CSATGLAGGEQFF | TGCAGCGCCACGGGACTAGCGGGAGGTGAGCAGTTCTTC
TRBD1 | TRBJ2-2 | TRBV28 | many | CATGQGAGTGELFF | TGTGCCACCGGACAGGGGGCAGGCACCGGGGAGCTGTTTTTT
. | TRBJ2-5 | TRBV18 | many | CASSPPFGQKQETQYF | TGTGCCAGCTCACCACCGTTTGGGCAGAAACAAGAGACCCAGTACTTC
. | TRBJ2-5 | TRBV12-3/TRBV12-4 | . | CASSPMAGGSTQYF | TGTGCCAGCAGCCCCATGGCAGGGGGGTCGACCCAGTACTTC
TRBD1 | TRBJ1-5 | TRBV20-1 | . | CSARDRTGGNQPQHF | TGCAGTGCTAGAGACCGGACAGGTGGCAATCAGCCCCAGCATTTT
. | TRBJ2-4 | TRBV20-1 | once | CSALHRVNIQYF | TGCAGTGCTCTCCACAGGGTGAACATTCAGTACTTC
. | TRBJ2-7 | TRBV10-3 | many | CAISEIGGDSYEQYF | TGTGCCATCAGTGAGATTGGCGGGGACTCTTACGAGCAGTACTTC
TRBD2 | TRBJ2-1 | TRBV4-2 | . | CASSQDGTSGYNEQFF | TGTGCCAGCAGCCAAGACGGGACTAGCGGATACAATGAGCAGTTCTTC
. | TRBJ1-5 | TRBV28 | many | CASTRTISNQPQHF | TGTGCCAGCACGAGGACTATTAGCAATCAGCCCCAGCATTTT
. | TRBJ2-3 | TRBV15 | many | CATSRGGGFTDTQYF | TGTGCCACCAGCAGAGGGGGAGGTTTCACAGATACGCAGTATTTT
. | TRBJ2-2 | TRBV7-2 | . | CASSLTSWGTGELFF | TGTGCCAGCAGCCTGACTTCCTGGGGCACCGGGGAGCTGTTTTTT
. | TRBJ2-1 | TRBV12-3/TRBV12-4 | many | CASSGWNSYNEQFF | TGTGCCAGCTCGGGTTGGAACTCCTACAATGAGCAGTTCTTC
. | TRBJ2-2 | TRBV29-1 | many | CSVERMGATGELFF | TGCAGCGTGGAAAGGATGGGGGCCACCGGGGAGCTGTTTTTT
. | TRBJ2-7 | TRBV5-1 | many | CASSSGAGTAPYEQYF | TGCGCCAGCAGCTCTGGGGCCGGGACTGCGCCCTACGAGCAGTACTTC
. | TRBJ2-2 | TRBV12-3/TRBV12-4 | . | CASSWDFGILNTGELFF | TGTGCCAGCAGTTGGGACTTCGGGATTTTGAACACCGGGGAGCTGTTTTTT
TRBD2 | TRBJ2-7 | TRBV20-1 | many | CSAKELADDYEQYF | TGCAGTGCTAAGGAGCTAGCGGACGACTACGAGCAGTACTTC
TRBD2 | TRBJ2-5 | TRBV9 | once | CASSPRLAGGETQYF | TGTGCCAGCAGCCCCAGACTAGCGGGAGGGGAGACCCAGTACTTC
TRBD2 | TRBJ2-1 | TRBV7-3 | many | CASRSTPGGPNNEQFF | TGTGCCAGCAGGTCAACCCCGGGAGGGCCTAACAATGAGCAGTTCTTC
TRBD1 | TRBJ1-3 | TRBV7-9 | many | CASKQQGSGNTIYF | TGTGCCAGCAAGCAACAGGGGTCGGGAAACACCATATATTTT
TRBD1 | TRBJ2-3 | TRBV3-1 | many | CASRRQGVDTQYF | TGTGCCAGCAGGCGACAGGGGGTTGATACGCAGTATTTT
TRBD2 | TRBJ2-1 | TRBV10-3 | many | CAIGTSGNNNEQFF | TGTGCCATCGGGACTAGCGGAAACAACAATGAGCAGTTCTTC
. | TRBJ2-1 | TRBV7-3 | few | CASSLTGGTHNEQFF | TGTGCCAGCAGCTTAACGGGCGGGACACACAATGAGCAGTTCTTC
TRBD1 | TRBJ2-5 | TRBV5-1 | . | CASSLAETGETQYF | TGCGCCAGCAGCTTGGCCGAGACAGGGGAGACCCAGTACTTC
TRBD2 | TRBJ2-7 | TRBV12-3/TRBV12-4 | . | CASSLKGGPAYEQYF | TGTGCCAGCAGTTTAAAGGGAGGGCCCGCCTACGAGCAGTACTTC
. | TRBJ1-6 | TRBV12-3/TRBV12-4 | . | CASSWGDSPLHF | TGTGCCAGCAGTTGGGGGGATTCACCCCTCCACTTT
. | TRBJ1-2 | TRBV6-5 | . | CASSYRPGLKFGFTF | TGTGCCAGCAGTTATCGTCCGGGACTCAAATTTGGCTTCACCTTC
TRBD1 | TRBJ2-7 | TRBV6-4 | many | CASSNPSGTGPFLYYEQYF | TGTGCCAGCAGTAACCCCTCCGGGACAGGTCCTTTCCTTTACTACGAGCAGTACTTC
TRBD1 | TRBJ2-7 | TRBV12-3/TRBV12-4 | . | CASSPGQGKGEQYF | TGTGCCAGCAGTCCAGGACAGGGTAAGGGAGAGCAGTACTTC
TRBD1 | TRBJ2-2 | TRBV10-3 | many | CAISEPGQGNTGELFF | TGTGCCATCAGTGAGCCGGGACAGGGGAACACCGGGGAGCTGTTTTTT
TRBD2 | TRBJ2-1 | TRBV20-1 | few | CSARGMQTSGRSSYNEQFF | TGCAGTGCTAGGGGCATGCAGACTAGCGGGAGAAGCTCCTACAATGAGCAGTTCTTC
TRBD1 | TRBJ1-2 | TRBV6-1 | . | CASRLDRGHGYTF | TGTGCCAGCAGACTGGACAGGGGTCATGGCTACACCTTC
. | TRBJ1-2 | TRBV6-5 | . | CASRAGASGYTF | TGTGCCAGCAGAGCGGGGGCGTCGGGCTACACCTTC